A selection of T cell receptor beta chains follows, all from one sample in a study of cytomegalovirus exposure and HLA in healthy donors. Produced via immunoSEQ multiplex PCR; TCRdb's table is partial and in-frame only. Among around 160,000 clones listed, about 73% were seen once. Material for sequencing was PBMCs. These receptors came from a man between 35 and 55 years old in good health and CMV-seropositive. The CDR3 runs from the conserved cysteine through the conserved F or W. Fields, in order: D gene, clone size, V gene, J gene, CDR3 protein, CDR3 DNA. D genes are given only for firm matches. Some rows mark clone size as missing; the rest say once, few, many or name a class of expanded clone.

TRBD1	-	TRBV29-1	TRBJ1-2	CSIEGQGTDGYTF	TGCAGCATCGAGGGACAGGGGACGGATGGCTACACCTTC
-	-	TRBV6-1	TRBJ1-1	CASSVGTEAFF	TGTGCCAGCAGTGTCGGGACTGAAGCTTTCTTT
-	-	TRBV5-4	TRBJ2-1	CASMVGGNRYNEQFF	TGTGCCAGCATGGTTGGAGGTAATCGGTACAATGAGCAGTTCTTC
TRBD1	-	TRBV11-2	TRBJ2-6	CASSRQGPGANVLTF	TGTGCCAGCAGCAGACAGGGTCCTGGGGCCAACGTCCTGACTTTC
-	-	TRBV28	TRBJ1-2	CAIGQEYGYTF	TGTGCCATAGGACAAGAATATGGCTACACCTTC
-	-	TRBV9	TRBJ2-3	CASSAETGPSTDTQYF	TGTGCCAGCAGCGCCGAGACAGGACCTAGCACAGATACGCAGTATTTT
TRBD2	-	TRBV30	TRBJ2-7	CAWSVPSGSDEQYF	TGTGCCTGGAGTGTCCCTAGCGGGAGTGACGAGCAGTACTTC
TRBD1	-	TRBV27	TRBJ1-2	CATGDSNYGYTF	TGTGCCACCGGGGACAGCAACTATGGCTACACCTTC
-	-	TRBV4-3	TRBJ1-1	CASSQAPGGGTEAFF	TGCGCCAGCAGCCAAGCACCGGGGGGCGGCACTGAAGCTTTCTTT
TRBD2	once	TRBV5-1	TRBJ2-2	CASSTRGSGRASGELFF	TGCGCCAGCAGCACCCGTGGTAGCGGGAGGGCCTCCGGGGAGCTGTTTTTT
TRBD2	once	TRBV7-2	TRBJ2-7	CASSLGGTSGRAHEQYF	TGTGCCAGCAGCTTAGGCGGGACTAGCGGGAGGGCCCACGAGCAGTACTTC
TRBD2	-	TRBV5-5	TRBJ2-2	CASRRGGGNTGELFF	TGTGCCAGCAGGCGGGGGGGCGGAAACACCGGGGAGCTGTTTTTT
TRBD1	-	TRBV4-3	TRBJ1-6	CASSPEGQGSPLHF	TGCGCCAGCAGCCCTGAAGGACAGGGTTCACCCCTCCACTTT
-	-	TRBV6-5	TRBJ1-4	CASSYNSGGRGEKLFF	TGTGCCAGCAGTTACAACTCGGGGGGGAGGGGAGAAAAACTGTTTTTT
-	-	TRBV19	TRBJ1-1	CASSRETRAPNTEAFF	TGTGCCAGTAGTAGGGAGACCAGAGCGCCGAACACTGAAGCTTTCTTT
-	-	TRBV2	TRBJ2-1	CASQRLSSYNEQFF	TGTGCCAGCCAGAGACTCAGCTCCTACAATGAGCAGTTCTTC
-	-	TRBV2	TRBJ2-5	CASSEALWSQETQYF	TGTGCCAGCAGTGAAGCGCTTTGGAGTCAAGAGACCCAGTACTTC
-	-	TRBV6-5	TRBJ1-1	CASSYEGARTEAFF	TGTGCCAGCAGTTACGAAGGGGCGCGGACTGAAGCTTTCTTT
TRBD1	-	TRBV19	TRBJ1-2	CATSWTGASYGYTF	TGTGCCACCTCGTGGACAGGGGCCTCCTATGGCTACACCTTC
-	-	TRBV11-2	TRBJ1-1	CASSRTQRNTEAFF	TGTGCCAGCAGCCGGACACAAAGGAACACTGAAGCTTTCTTT
-	-	TRBV29-1	TRBJ2-3	CSATNFDTQYF	TGCAGTGCCACTAATTTTGATACGCAGTATTTT
-	once	TRBV25-1	TRBJ2-7	CASSEYNSLGEQYF	TGTGCCAGCAGTGAATATAACAGCTTAGGCGAGCAGTACTTC
-	-	TRBV28	TRBJ2-7	CASNGVQRTYEQYF	TGTGCCAGCAATGGAGTCCAAAGGACCTACGAGCAGTACTTC
TRBD2	-	TRBV4-2	TRBJ2-3	CASSQAGTSYADTQYF	TGTGCCAGCAGCCAAGCCGGGACTAGTTATGCAGATACGCAGTATTTT
-	-	TRBV6-5	TRBJ1-1	CASSPIVRGGTEAFF	TGTGCCAGCAGCCCCATAGTGAGGGGGGGCACTGAAGCTTTCTTT
TRBD1	-	TRBV12-5	TRBJ2-3	CASGLSSGGLKQYF	TGTGCTAGTGGTTTGTCATCAGGGGGTCTGAAGCAGTATTTT
TRBD2	-	TRBV5-1	TRBJ2-1	CASSRSGSESYNEQFF	TGCGCCAGCAGCAGGAGCGGGAGCGAATCCTACAATGAGCAGTTCTTC
-	-	TRBV7-9	TRBJ1-5	CASSHGEVGPGNQPQHF	TGTGCCAGCAGCCACGGGGAGGTAGGCCCAGGCAATCAGCCCCAGCATTTT
TRBD2	-	TRBV6-4	TRBJ2-2	CASSAQTSNTGELFF	TGTGCCAGCAGCGCCCAGACTAGCAACACCGGGGAGCTGTTTTTT
TRBD1	-	TRBV7-9	TRBJ1-6	CASSSGQGFYNSPLHF	TGTGCCAGCAGCTCGGGACAGGGTTTCTATAATTCACCCCTCCACTTT
TRBD1	-	TRBV5-1	TRBJ1-2	CASSSGQGVYYGYTF	TGCGCCAGCAGCTCCGGACAGGGGGTCTACTATGGCTACACCTTC
-	-	TRBV7-8	TRBJ1-2	CASSGPWGGSEDGYTF	TGTGCCAGCAGCGGCCCATGGGGGGGGAGTGAGGATGGCTACACCTTC
-	-	TRBV6-1	TRBJ1-2	CASSGGAEGWGYTF	TGTGCCAGCAGTGGAGGGGCGGAGGGTTGGGGCTACACCTTC
-	few	TRBV7-6	TRBJ2-3	CASSLGAGTRDTQYF	TGTGCCAGCAGCTTAGGGGCGGGAACTCGGGATACGCAGTATTTT
TRBD1	-	TRBV13	TRBJ1-1	CASSRRDSLAVAEAFF	TGTGCCAGCAGCCGTCGGGACAGCCTAGCTGTCGCTGAAGCTTTCTTT
TRBD2	many	TRBV4-2	TRBJ2-7	CASSQEPSGYEQYF	TGTGCCAGCAGCCAAGAACCTAGCGGTTACGAGCAGTACTTC
-	-	TRBV10-3	TRBJ1-2	CAISTGYGYTF	TGTGCCATCAGCACAGGGTACGGCTACACCTTC
-	-	TRBV11-3	TRBJ2-5	CASSLGQGKPETQYF	TGTGCCAGCAGCTTAGGGCAGGGGAAGCCAGAGACCCAGTACTTC
-	once	TRBV7-3	TRBJ2-3	CASSFSGSTDTQYF	TGTGCCAGCAGCTTCTCGGGAAGCACAGATACGCAGTATTTT
TRBD1	-	TRBV4-1	TRBJ2-3	CASSQGTGDTDTQYF	TGCGCCAGCAGCCAAGGGACAGGAGACACAGATACGCAGTATTTT
-	-	TRBV6-5	TRBJ2-4	CASSYANIQYF	TGTGCCAGCAGTTACGCGAACATTCAGTACTTC